The 21 T cell receptor beta chains below were found in one sample sequenced in a study of T cell changes during pregnancy in multiple sclerosis. Assay used: immunoSEQ multiplex PCR; TCRdb lists only in-frame clones, some missing. The profile shows 35,000 to 45,000 clones, 85% to 95% of them singletons. The material was CD8+ T cells from peripheral blood mononuclear cells, obtained in the third trimester of pregnancy. The origin of the receptors is a female donor with multiple sclerosis, enrolled in a pregnancy study.

The chain combines TRBV2 with TRBJ2-7; D ambiguous. Germline V lookup: CDR1 SNHLY, CDR2 FYNNEI. V was shortened by 1 base and J by 4 bases, with 8 bases between the two germline ends. The CDR3 has 13 residues. The CDR3 is CASSEGSSYEQYF. The CDR3 DNA sequence: TGTGCCAGCAGTGAAGGATCTAGTTACGAGCAGTACTTC.

V is TRBV7-9 and J is TRBJ2-2; TRBD2 agrees at 10 bases. CDR1 SEHNR and CDR2 FQNEAQ come from the germline V gene (reference sequence). J lost 6 bases, V lost 2 bases, and 6 bases had no gene match. The CDR3 has 16 amino acids. Written as DNA, the CDR3 is TGTGCCAGCAGCTTATACGGACTAGCGGCGTCCGGGGAGCTGTTTTTT. Translation gives CASSLYGLAASGELFF.

The chain joins TRBV7-2 to TRBJ1-1, with D maybe TRBD1 (5 bases). Trimming shortened V by 0 bases and J by 7 bases, and 9 bases separated the two germline ends. The CDR3 has 13 amino acids. Germline CDR1 SGHTA, CDR2 FQGNSA. The CDR3 bases are TGTGCCAGCAGCTTAGCCGCCGGGGGTGAAGCTTTCTTT. It specifies CASSLAAGGEAFF.

The chain combines TRBV27 with TRBJ2-7; TRBD2 agrees at 7 bases. The CDR3 spans 16 residues. The trim removed 5 bases at V and 0 bases at J, leaving 10 bases unmatched. The germline V gene has CDR1 MNHEY and CDR2 SMNVEV (reference sequence). In DNA, the CDR3 is TGTGCCAGCAGTCTCGCGGCGGGGGAACTCTCCTACGAGCAGTACTTC. As protein: CASSLAAGELSYEQYF.

The rearrangement uses TRBV27 and TRBJ2-5, with 7 nucleotides matching TRBD2. Per germline, CDR1 MNHEY and CDR2 SMNVEV (reference sequence). The CDR3 has 13 amino acids. J lost 2 bases, V lost 4 bases, and 1 base had no gene match. CDR3 bases: TGTGCCAGCAGTTGGGGGGGGCAAGAGACCCAGTACTTC. Amino acids: CASSWGGQETQYF.

V is TRBV9 and J is TRBJ2-3, with 9 positions matching TRBD2. Germline assignment: CDR1 SGDLS and CDR2 YYNGEE. The CDR3 totals 16 residues. Trimming cost V 0 bases and J 7 bases; bases outside gene matches: 9. The CDR3 bases are TGTGCCAGCAGCGTAGCTGGCGGGGGGGCGCTCAATACGCAGTATTTT. This encodes CASSVAGGGALNTQYF.

This sequence joins TRBV25-1 and TRBJ2-3, with D maybe TRBD2 (6 bases). Germline V gives CDR1 MGHDK, CDR2 SYGVNS. The CDR3 covers 16 residues. V lost 0 bases and J 1 base, leaving 11 bases between the germline ends. The CDR3 nucleotides read TGTGCCAGCAGTGAATATGGGGGGACCCGCACAGATACGCAGTATTTT. This codes for CASSEYGGTRTDTQYF.

V usage is TRBV4-1 and J usage is TRBJ2-7, with 9 bases fitting TRBD2. The CDR3 length is 14 residues. The J segment lost 3 bases and the V segment lost 1 base, leaving 1 base of the junction unmatched. Per germline, CDR1 MGHRA and CDR2 YSYEKL. The CDR3 loop is CASSQVAGDYEQYF. Written as DNA, the CDR3 is TGCGCCAGCAGCCAAGTAGCGGGGGACTACGAGCAGTACTTC.

The chain joins TRBV7-6 to TRBJ2-5, with 9 bases fitting TRBD2. The CDR3 is made up of 16 amino acids. Per the germline V gene, CDR1 is SGHVS and CDR2 is FNYEAQ. V dropped 2 bases and J dropped 5; count of bases not matched to a gene: 9. The CDR3: CASSLNPGTSSETQYF. CDR3 nucleotide sequence: TGTGCCAGCAGCTTAAACCCCGGGACTAGCAGCGAGACCCAGTACTTC.

The chain is built from TRBV29-1 and TRBJ2-7; 7 positions match TRBD2. The germline V gene has CDR1 SQVTM and CDR2 ANQGSEA. V lost 4 bases, J lost 3 bases, and 6 bases stayed unmatched. The CDR3 runs 13 residues. The CDR3 DNA sequence: TGCAGCGTTGGCGCGGGGGACCACTACGAGCAGTACTTC. Its protein is CSVGAGDHYEQYF.

This chain links TRBV13 with TRBJ1-1; D might be TRBD1 (6 bases). V lost 4 bases and J 4 bases, leaving 13 bases between the germline ends. CDR3 size: 14 residues. Germline CDR1 and CDR2: PRHDT and FYEKMQ (reference sequence). The CDR3 coding sequence is TGTGCCAGCAGCTGGGGCTCCAGGGGCACTGAAGCTTTCTTT. Encoded protein: CASSWGSRGTEAFF.

This chain uses TRBV13 with TRBJ1-6, with D possibly matching TRBD1 (6 bases). The V gene lost 5 bases and the J gene lost 7 bases, with 12 bases spanning the gap. This CDR3 has 14 amino acids. Germline lookup yields CDR1 PRHDT and CDR2 FYEKMQ (reference sequence). In DNA, the CDR3 is TGTGCCAGCAGCCCCGGGACACTAAATTCACCCCTCCACTTT. Encoded protein: CASSPGTLNSPLHF. Filled out from reference TRBV13 and TRBJ1-6, the complete variable domain reads AAGVIQSPRHLIKEKRETATLKCYPIPRHDTVYWYQQGPGQDPQFLISFYEKMQSDKGSIPDRFSAQQFSDYHSELNMSSLELGDSALYFCASSPGTLNSPLHFGNGTRLTVT.

The chain combines TRBV5-6 with TRBJ2-2; D is possibly TRBD2 (6 bases). Trimming left V 0 bases short and J 2 bases short, with 14 bases between. The V gene's germline CDR1 is SGHDT and CDR2 YYEEEE. The CDR3 covers 17 residues. CDR3 in DNA: TGTGCCAGCAGCTTGGATCGGGGGAAACCTAACACCGGGGAGCTGTTTTTT. Its translation is CASSLDRGKPNTGELFF. The full variable domain, completed using reference TRBV5-6 and TRBJ2-2, is DAGVTQSPTHLIKTRGQQVTLRCSPKSGHDTVSWYQQALGQGPQFIFQYYEEEERQRGNFPDRFSGHQFPNYSSELNVNALLLGDSALYLCASSLDRGKPNTGELFFGEGSRLTVL.

CDR3 residues: CASGGSDTQYF. The CDR3 nucleotides are TGTGCTAGTGGTGGGAGCGATACGCAGTATTTT. This sequence joins TRBV12-5 and TRBJ2-3; D possibly corresponds to TRBD2 (5 bases). The CDR3 runs to 11 residues. Trimming took off 5 bases at V and 6 bases at J, with 6 bases between the two ends. Germline CDR1 is LGHNT and CDR2 is FRNRAP.

V usage is TRBV13 and J usage is TRBJ2-1, with 11 bases fitting TRBD1. This CDR3 has 14 amino acids. V gave up 5 bases and J gave up 9 bases; unmatched junction bases: 6. Looked up from germline, CDR1 is PRHDT and CDR2 is FYEKMQ (reference sequence). The CDR3 DNA is TGTGCCAGCAGCACGGGACAGGGGGACGTTGAGCAGTTCTTC. Translating gives CASSTGQGDVEQFF.

The V call is TRBV2, the J call TRBJ2-3; tentative D call: TRBD2 (7 bases). Germline V gene sequence: CDR1 SNHLY, CDR2 FYNNEI. V shed 2 bases and J shed 2 bases, with 14 bases lying between them. CDR3 size: 16 residues. This chain's CDR3 is CASSENGGGDTDTQYF. CDR3 nucleotides: TGTGCCAGCAGTGAAAATGGAGGGGGGGACACAGATACGCAGTATTTT.

V and J are TRBV10-3 and TRBJ2-5; 12 bases fit TRBD2. With V trimmed by 2 bases and J by 2 bases, 6 bases remained unmatched. This CDR3 is 17 amino acids long. Germline lookup yields CDR1 ENHRY and CDR2 SYGVKD. CDR3 in amino acids: CAISEPGLAGTQETQYF. CDR3 coding DNA: TGTGCCATCAGTGAGCCTGGACTAGCGGGGACTCAAGAGACCCAGTACTTC.

The gene calls are TRBV4-1 and TRBJ1-5; no reliable D call. The V gene lost 2 bases and the J gene lost 13 bases, with 9 bases spanning the gap. The CDR3 sequence is 11 residues long. CDR1 and CDR2 (germline): MGHRA, YSYEKL. The CDR3 region has the DNA TGCGCCAGCAGCCAATCGGTACCTCAGCATTTT. Translation gives CASSQSVPQHF.

The rearrangement links TRBV7-9 to TRBJ2-2; D not resolved. Germline loops: CDR1 SEHNR, CDR2 FQNEAQ (reference sequence). The V gene lost 4 bases and the J gene lost 3 bases, with 3 bases spanning the gap. This CDR3 spans 12 amino acids. CDR3 coding DNA: TGTGCCAGCAGCTCAGACACCGGGGAGCTGTTTTTT. It codes for CASSSDTGELFF.

This chain uses TRBV4-2 with TRBJ2-1; 9 bases map to TRBD2. V shed 4 bases, J shed 9 bases, and the junction held 10 bases outside the gene matches. Germline V gene data show CDR1 as LGHNA and CDR2 as YNFKEQ. This CDR3 comprises 15 residues. Here the CDR3 reads CASSLWGGGAVEQFF. The CDR3 bases are TGTGCCAGCAGCCTCTGGGGCGGGGGGGCCGTTGAGCAGTTCTTC.

The chain recombines TRBV30 with TRBJ2-7; 11 bases line up with TRBD1. Germline-derived CDR1 and CDR2 are GTSNPN and SVGIG (reference sequence). This CDR3 spans 14 amino acids. With V trimmed by 1 base and J by 6 bases, 5 bases remained unmatched. CDR3 amino acids: CAWSATGQGGEQYF. The CDR3 region has the DNA TGTGCCTGGAGTGCCACGGGACAGGGGGGCGAGCAGTACTTC.